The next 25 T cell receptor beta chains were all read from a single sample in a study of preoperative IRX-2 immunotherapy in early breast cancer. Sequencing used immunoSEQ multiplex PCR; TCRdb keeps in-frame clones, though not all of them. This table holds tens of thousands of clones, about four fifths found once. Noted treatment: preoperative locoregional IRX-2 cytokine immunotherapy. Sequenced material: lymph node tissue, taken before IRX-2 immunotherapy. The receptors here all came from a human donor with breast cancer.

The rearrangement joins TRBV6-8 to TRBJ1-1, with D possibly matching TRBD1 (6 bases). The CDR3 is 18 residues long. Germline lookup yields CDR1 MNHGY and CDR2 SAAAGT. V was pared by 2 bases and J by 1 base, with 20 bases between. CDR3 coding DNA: TGTGCCAGCAGTTACGATCGGGGGGCGAGAATAGGGAACACTGAAGCTTTCTTT. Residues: CASSYDRGARIGNTEAFF.

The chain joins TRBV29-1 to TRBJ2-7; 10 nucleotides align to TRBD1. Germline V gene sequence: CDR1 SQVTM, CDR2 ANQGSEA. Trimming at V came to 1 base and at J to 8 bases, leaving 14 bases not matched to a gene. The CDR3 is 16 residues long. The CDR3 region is CSVEVRDRGAILQQYF. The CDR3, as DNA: TGCAGCGTTGAAGTAAGGGACAGGGGCGCCATTCTCCAGCAGTACTTC.

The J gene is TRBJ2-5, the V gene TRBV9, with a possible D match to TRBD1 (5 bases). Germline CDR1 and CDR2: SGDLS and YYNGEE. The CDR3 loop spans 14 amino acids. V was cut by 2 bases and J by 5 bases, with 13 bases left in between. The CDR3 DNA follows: TGTGCCAGCAGCGTCAGGGTTTCCCCGGAGACCCAGTACTTC. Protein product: CASSVRVSPETQYF.

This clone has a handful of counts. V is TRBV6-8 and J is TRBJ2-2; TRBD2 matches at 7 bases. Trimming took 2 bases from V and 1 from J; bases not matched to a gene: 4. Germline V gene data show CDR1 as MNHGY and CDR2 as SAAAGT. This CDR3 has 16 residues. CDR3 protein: CASSYRGLVNTGELFF. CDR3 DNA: TGTGCCAGCAGTTACCGAGGACTAGTGAACACCGGGGAGCTGTTTTTT.

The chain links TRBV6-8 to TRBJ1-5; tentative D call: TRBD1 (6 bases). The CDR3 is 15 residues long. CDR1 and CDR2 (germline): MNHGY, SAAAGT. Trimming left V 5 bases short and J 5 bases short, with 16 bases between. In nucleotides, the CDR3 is TGTGCCAGCAGTAACCCGGACAGTTTATATCAGCCCCAGCATTTT. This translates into CASSNPDSLYQPQHF.

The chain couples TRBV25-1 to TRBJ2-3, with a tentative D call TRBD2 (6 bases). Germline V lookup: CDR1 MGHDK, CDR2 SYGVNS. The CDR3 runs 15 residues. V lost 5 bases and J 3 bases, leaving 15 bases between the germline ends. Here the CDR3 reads CASSPSSSATDTQYF. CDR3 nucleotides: TGTGCCAGCAGTCCGTCCTCTAGCGCGACAGATACGCAGTATTTT.

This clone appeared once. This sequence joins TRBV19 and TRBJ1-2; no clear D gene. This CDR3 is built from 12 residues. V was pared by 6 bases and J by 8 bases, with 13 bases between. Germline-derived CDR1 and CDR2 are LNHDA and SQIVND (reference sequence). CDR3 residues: CASSPFAGGYTF. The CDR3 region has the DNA TGTGCCAGTAGCCCATTTGCCGGGGGCTACACCTTC. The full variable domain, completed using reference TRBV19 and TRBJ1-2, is DGGITQSPKYLFRKEGQNVTLSCEQNLNHDAMYWYRQDPGQGLRLIYYSQIVNDFQKGDIAEGYSVSREKKESFPLTVTSAQKNPTAFYLCASSPFAGGYTFGSGTRLTVV.

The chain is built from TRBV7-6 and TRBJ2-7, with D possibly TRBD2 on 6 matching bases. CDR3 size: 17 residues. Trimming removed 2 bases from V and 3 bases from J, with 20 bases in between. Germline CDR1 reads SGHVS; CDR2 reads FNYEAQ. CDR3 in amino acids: CASSLPPSAVKVYEQYF. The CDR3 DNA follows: TGTGCCAGCAGCTTACCGCCTAGCGCGGTAAAGGTCTACGAGCAGTACTTC.

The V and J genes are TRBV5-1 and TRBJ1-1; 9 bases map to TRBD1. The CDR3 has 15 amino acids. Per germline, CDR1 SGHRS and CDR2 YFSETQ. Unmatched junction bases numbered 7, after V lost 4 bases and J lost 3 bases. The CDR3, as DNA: TGCGCCAGCAGCCAAGGGACAGGGAGGTACACTGAAGCTTTCTTT. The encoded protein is CASSQGTGRYTEAFF.

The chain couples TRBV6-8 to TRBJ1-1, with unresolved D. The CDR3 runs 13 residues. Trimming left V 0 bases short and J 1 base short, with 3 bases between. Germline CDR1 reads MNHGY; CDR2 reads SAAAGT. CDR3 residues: CASSYSWNTEAFF. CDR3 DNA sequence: TGTGCCAGCAGTTACTCGTGGAACACTGAAGCTTTCTTT.

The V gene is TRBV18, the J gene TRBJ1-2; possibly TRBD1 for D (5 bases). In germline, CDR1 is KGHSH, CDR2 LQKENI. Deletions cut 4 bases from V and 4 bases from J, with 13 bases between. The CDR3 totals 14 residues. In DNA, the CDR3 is TGTGCCAGCTCACGGGGGGTAGTCTCCTATGGCTACACCTTC. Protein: CASSRGVVSYGYTF.

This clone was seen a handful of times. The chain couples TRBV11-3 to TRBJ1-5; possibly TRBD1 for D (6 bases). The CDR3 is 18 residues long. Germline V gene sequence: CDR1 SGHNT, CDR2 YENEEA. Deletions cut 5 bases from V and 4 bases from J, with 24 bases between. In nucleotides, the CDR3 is TGTGCCAGCAGCCAAGGTAGGGACATCCGGGGCGAAAATCAGCCCCAGCATTTT. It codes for CASSQGRDIRGENQPQHF.

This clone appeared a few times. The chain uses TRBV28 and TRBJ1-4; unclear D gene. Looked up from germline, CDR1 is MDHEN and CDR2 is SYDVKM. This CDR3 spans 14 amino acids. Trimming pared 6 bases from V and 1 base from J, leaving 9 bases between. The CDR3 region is CASREGGTNEKLFF. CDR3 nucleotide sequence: TGTGCCAGCAGGGAGGGCGGAACTAATGAAAAACTGTTTTTT.

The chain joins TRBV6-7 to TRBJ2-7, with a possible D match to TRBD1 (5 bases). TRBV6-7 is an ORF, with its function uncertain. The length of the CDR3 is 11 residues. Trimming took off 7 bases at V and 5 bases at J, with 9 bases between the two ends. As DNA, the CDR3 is TGTGCCAGCAAAGGGGTCGACGAGCAGTACTTC. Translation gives CASKGVDEQYF.

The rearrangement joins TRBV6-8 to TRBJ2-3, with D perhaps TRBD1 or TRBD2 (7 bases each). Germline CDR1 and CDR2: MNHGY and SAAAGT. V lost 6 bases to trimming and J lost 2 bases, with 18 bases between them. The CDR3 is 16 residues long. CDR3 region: CASSQGGDLITDTQYF. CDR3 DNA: TGTGCCAGCAGCCAGGGGGGGGACTTAATCACAGATACGCAGTATTTT.

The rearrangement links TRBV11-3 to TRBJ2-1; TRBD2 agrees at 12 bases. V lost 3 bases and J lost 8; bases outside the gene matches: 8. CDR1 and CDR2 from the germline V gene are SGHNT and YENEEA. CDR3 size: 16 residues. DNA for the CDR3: TGTGCCAGCAGCTTCCAAACTAGCGGGGGGTTATATGAGCAGTTCTTC. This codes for CASSFQTSGGLYEQFF.

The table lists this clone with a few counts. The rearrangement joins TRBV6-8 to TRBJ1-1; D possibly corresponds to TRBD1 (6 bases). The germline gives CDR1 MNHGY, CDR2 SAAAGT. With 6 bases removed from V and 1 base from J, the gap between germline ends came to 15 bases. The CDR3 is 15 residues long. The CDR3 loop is CASSLNGQPNTEAFF. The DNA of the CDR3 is TGTGCCAGCAGCCTTAATGGACAGCCGAACACTGAAGCTTTCTTT.

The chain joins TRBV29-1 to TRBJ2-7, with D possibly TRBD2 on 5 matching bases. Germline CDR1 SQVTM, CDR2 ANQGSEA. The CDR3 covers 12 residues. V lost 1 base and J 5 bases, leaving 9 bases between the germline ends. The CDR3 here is CSVEGLADEQYF. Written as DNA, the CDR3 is TGCAGCGTTGAAGGGCTAGCAGACGAGCAGTACTTC.

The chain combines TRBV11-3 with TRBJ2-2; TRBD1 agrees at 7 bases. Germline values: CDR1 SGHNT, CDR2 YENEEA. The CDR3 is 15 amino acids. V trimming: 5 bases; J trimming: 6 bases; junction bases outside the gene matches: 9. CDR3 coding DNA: TGTGCCAGCAGCCAAGTCAGGGGGTTGCCCGGGGAGCTGTTTTTT. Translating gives CASSQVRGLPGELFF.

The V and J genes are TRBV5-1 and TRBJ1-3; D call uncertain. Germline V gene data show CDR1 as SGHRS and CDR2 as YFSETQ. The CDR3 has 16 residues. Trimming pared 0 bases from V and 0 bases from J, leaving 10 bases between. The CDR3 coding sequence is TGCGCCAGCAGCTTGGGACGGCAGAGCTCTGGAAACACCATATATTTT. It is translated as CASSLGRQSSGNTIYF.

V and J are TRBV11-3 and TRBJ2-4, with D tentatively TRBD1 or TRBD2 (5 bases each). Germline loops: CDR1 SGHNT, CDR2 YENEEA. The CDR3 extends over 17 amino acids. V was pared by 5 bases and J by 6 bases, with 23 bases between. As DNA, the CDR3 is TGTGCCAGCAGCCCACACCCCCGGACCTCGAGGGGAAACATTCAGTACTTC. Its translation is CASSPHPRTSRGNIQYF.

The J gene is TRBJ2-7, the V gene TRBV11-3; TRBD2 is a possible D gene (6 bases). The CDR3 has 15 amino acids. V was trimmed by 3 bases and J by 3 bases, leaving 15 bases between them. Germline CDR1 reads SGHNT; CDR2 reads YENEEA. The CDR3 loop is CASSLVAGSNYEQYF. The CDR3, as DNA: TGTGCCAGCAGCTTGGTTGCGGGATCAAACTACGAGCAGTACTTC.

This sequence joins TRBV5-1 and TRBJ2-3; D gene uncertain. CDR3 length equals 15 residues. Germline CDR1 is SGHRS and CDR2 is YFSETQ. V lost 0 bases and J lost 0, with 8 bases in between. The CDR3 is CASSLGVRSTDTQYF. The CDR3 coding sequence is TGCGCCAGCAGCTTGGGGGTCAGGAGCACAGATACGCAGTATTTT.

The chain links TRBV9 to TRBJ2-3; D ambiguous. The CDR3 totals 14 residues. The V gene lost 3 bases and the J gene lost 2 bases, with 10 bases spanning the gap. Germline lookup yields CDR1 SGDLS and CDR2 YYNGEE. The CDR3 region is CASSGLYYTDTQYF. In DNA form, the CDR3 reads TGTGCCAGCAGCGGACTTTATTACACAGATACGCAGTATTTT.

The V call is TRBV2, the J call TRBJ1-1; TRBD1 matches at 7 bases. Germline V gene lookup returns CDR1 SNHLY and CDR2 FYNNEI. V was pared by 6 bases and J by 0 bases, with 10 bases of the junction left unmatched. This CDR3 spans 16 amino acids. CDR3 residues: CASRNRGQYMNTEAFF. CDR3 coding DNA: TGTGCCAGCAGAAATAGGGGACAGTACATGAACACTGAAGCTTTCTTT.